One sample yielded the 7 T cell receptor beta chains listed below, sequenced in a study of T cells in Graves' hyperthyroidism and ophthalmopathy. RNA transcripts yielded amplified TCR beta CDR3 regions. HTBI primers were used for first-round RT-PCR of the TCR CDR3. TCRdb re-derived calls from the multiplex PCR reads in MiXCR, one entry per CDR3 protein. This table has around 350,000 distinct CDR3 sequences, roughly 25% appearing once. Sequencing used blood. Receptor source: a man aged 50 to 59 with Graves' hyperthyroidism.

CDR3: CASSPGQDLEKLFF. The DNA for the CDR3 is TGTGCCAGCAGCCCGGGACAGGACTTAGAAAAACTGTTTTTT. The chain uses TRBV3-1 and TRBJ1-4; 8 nucleotides agree with TRBD1. With V trimmed by 4 bases and J by 8 bases, 6 bases remained unmatched. The CDR3 spans 14 residues. CDR1 and CDR2 (germline): LGHDT, YNNKEL (reference sequence).

V and J are TRBV5-1 and TRBJ1-4; no reliable D call. Deletions cut 4 bases from V and 0 bases from J, with 10 bases between. The CDR3 consists of 15 residues. The germline V gene encodes CDR1 SGHRS and CDR2 YFSETQ. DNA of the CDR3: TGCGCCAGCAGCAAAACGGTAGCAACTAATGAAAAACTGTTTTTT. Amino acids: CASSKTVATNEKLFF. The full variable domain, rest sourced from reference TRBV5-1 and TRBJ1-4, is KAGVTQTPRYLIKTRGQQVTLSCSPISGHRSVSWYQQTPGQGLQFLFEYFSETQRNKGNFPGRFSGRQFSNSRSEMNVSTLELGDSALYLCASSKTVATNEKLFFGSGTQLSVL.

This clonotype was detected only a few times. The chain couples TRBV12-3 or TRBV12-4 to TRBJ2-1, with 16 positions matching TRBD2. The V segment lost 4 bases and the J segment 7 bases; nucleotides outside the gene matches: 4. The CDR3 spans 16 residues. The CDR3 reads CASSSGLAGGANEQFF. The CDR3 region has the DNA TGTGCCAGCAGTTCGGGACTAGCGGGAGGGGCGAATGAGCAGTTCTTC.

V is TRBV6-1 and J is TRBJ1-2; no clear D. This CDR3 spans 12 amino acids. V lost 10 bases and J 5 bases, leaving 14 bases between the germline ends. In germline, CDR1 is MNHNS, CDR2 SASEGT. In nucleotides, the CDR3 is TGTGCCACTGCGGTGGGAATTTATGGCTACACCTTC. It codes for CATAVGIYGYTF.

V and J are TRBV6-1 and TRBJ2-1; TRBD2 agrees at 8 bases. CDR3 size: 16 residues. CDR1 and CDR2 (germline): MNHNS, SASEGT. With V trimmed by 6 bases and J by 4 bases, 11 bases remained unmatched. The CDR3 DNA reads as TGTGCCAGCAGGCCCTACCGGGAGGGCGGGTACAATGAGCAGTTCTTC. Its translation: CASRPYREGGYNEQFF.

The V call is TRBV4-1, the J call TRBJ2-5, with D unclear. Per the germline V gene, CDR1 is MGHRA and CDR2 is YSYEKL. The CDR3 loop spans 15 amino acids. The ends were cut back, 2 bases at V and 2 bases at J, with 12 bases in the middle. DNA for the CDR3: TGCGCCAGCAGCCAACAGCCCCAACTGCAAGAGACCCAGTACTTC. Its translation is CASSQQPQLQETQYF.

There are a few counts of this clonotype. This chain connects TRBV20-1 to TRBJ2-7; TRBD2 matches 8 bases. Germline CDR1 reads DFQATT; CDR2 reads SNEGSKA (reference sequence). V trimming: 1 base; J trimming: 3 bases; junction bases outside the gene matches: 5. The CDR3 contains 14 residues. Here the CDR3 reads CSARAGSGNYEQYF. As DNA, the CDR3 is TGCAGTGCTAGAGCCGGTAGCGGGAACTACGAGCAGTACTTC.